The rows below give T cell receptor beta chains drawn from one sample of a study of long-term antiretroviral therapy in people with HIV. Libraries were prepared by immunoSEQ multiplex PCR; TCRdb keeps only in-frame clonotypes and omits some of them. This sample has approximately 12,000 clones, with about four fifths found just once. This sample comprised unsorted PBMCs, obtained about 7.9 years after starting antiretroviral therapy. These receptors all come from a man aged 50-59 years with HIV. Each CDR3 is given with its conserved first and last residue. The D gene is left open where the match is weak. For some rows the clone size is stated as once, few or many, or as a class when expanded; others skip it.

D,J,V,size,CDR3,DNA
.,TRBJ2-3,TRBV2,.,CASSETLAQIITQNVMAQYF,TGTGCCAGCAGTGAGACTCTTGCACAGATAATCACACAGAACGTCATGGCGCAGTATTTT
TRBD1,TRBJ2-7,TRBV4-1,.,CASSLGGQATYEQYF,TGCGCCAGCAGCCTCGGAGGACAGGCGACCTACGAGCAGTACTTC
.,TRBJ2-7,TRBV11-2,.,CASSLGGVAYEQYF,TGTGCCAGCAGCTTAGGGGGGGTTGCCTACGAGCAGTACTTC
.,TRBJ2-7,TRBV4-1,once,CASSLFGGRAYEQYF,TGCGCCAGCAGCCTCTTCGGGGGCCGAGCCTACGAGCAGTACTTC
.,TRBJ2-1,TRBV5-8,.,CASSLGLSSYNEQFF,TGTGCCAGCAGCTTGGGATTAAGCTCCTACAATGAGCAGTTCTTC
TRBD2,TRBJ2-1,TRBV7-2,few,CASSLGGDGGAGNEQFF,TGTGCCAGCAGCTTAGGAGGGGACGGGGGGGCCGGGAATGAGCAGTTCTTC
.,TRBJ2-5,TRBV7-8,.,CASSFFLQETQYF,TGTGCCAGCAGCTTTTTTCTTCAAGAGACCCAGTACTTC
TRBD2,TRBJ2-5,TRBV12-5,.,CASGSPTSGGKQETQYF,TGTGCTAGTGGTTCCCCAACTAGCGGGGGTAAACAAGAGACCCAGTACTTC
.,TRBJ2-7,TRBV6-1,few,CASSQGPLSYEQYF,TGTGCCAGCTCTCAGGGACCTCTCTCCTACGAGCAGTACTTC
.,TRBJ2-3,TRBV15,.,CATSSGEGGSTDTQYF,TGTGCCACCAGCTCGGGGGAGGGGGGTAGCACAGATACGCAGTATTTT
TRBD1,TRBJ1-1,TRBV7-9,.,CASSLVLTDRGNTEAFF,TGTGCCAGCAGCTTAGTCTTGACGGACAGGGGGAACACTGAAGCTTTCTTT
.,TRBJ2-7,TRBV5-6,.,CASSHSPEGFSYEQYF,TGTGCCAGCAGCCACAGCCCTGAGGGGTTCAGCTACGAGCAGTACTTC
TRBD1,TRBJ2-5,TRBV27,few,CASSLQGTGGETQYF,TGTGCCAGCAGCCTACAAGGGACAGGGGGTGAGACCCAGTACTTC
.,TRBJ1-2,TRBV11-1,.,CASSFQLETGGIKNGYTF,TGTGCCAGCAGCTTCCAGCTCGAGACAGGTGGAATTAAGAATGGCTACACCTTC
TRBD2,TRBJ2-7,TRBV9,once,CASSTGAGGPHEQYF,TGTGCCAGCAGCACAGGGGCGGGGGGGCCGCACGAGCAGTACTTC
.,TRBJ2-3,TRBV30,.,CAWSVPGNTDTQYF,TGTGCCTGGAGTGTCCCCGGAAACACAGATACGCAGTATTTT
.,TRBJ1-5,TRBV6-5,.,CASSLALSGQPQHF,TGTGCCAGCAGCTTGGCCCTCTCCGGTCAGCCCCAGCATTTT
.,TRBJ1-4,TRBV30,.,CAWSVGIINEKLFF,TGTGCCTGGAGTGTGGGGATTATTAATGAAAAACTGTTTTTT
.,TRBJ2-1,TRBV19,.,CASSTLGPYSGNEQFF,TGTGCCAGTAGTACCCTCGGGCCATACTCAGGTAATGAGCAGTTCTTC
.,TRBJ1-2,TRBV2,.,CASSEGAFNYGYTF,TGTGCCAGCAGTGAAGGAGCTTTTAACTATGGCTACACCTTC
.,TRBJ1-1,TRBV7-3,.,CASSLMGANMNTEAFF,TGTGCCAGCAGCTTAATGGGGGCCAACATGAACACTGAAGCTTTCTTT
TRBD2,TRBJ2-1,TRBV7-6,.,CASSPWAGGEHNEQFF,TGTGCCAGCAGCCCCTGGGCGGGGGGGGAGCACAATGAGCAGTTCTTC
.,TRBJ2-1,TRBV4-1,.,CASSQEASFLPGPFNWQFF,TGCGCCAGCAGCCAAGAAGCCAGTTTTCTTCCGGGACCGTTCAATTGGCAGTTCTTC
.,TRBJ2-7,TRBV29-1,once,CSVAGTVSSYEQYF,TGCAGCGTTGCCGGGACCGTGAGCTCCTACGAGCAGTACTTC
TRBD1,TRBJ2-2,TRBV7-8,.,CASRPQAGGTGELFF,TGTGCCAGCAGACCTCAAGCAGGGGGCACCGGGGAGCTGTTTTTT
TRBD1,TRBJ2-7,TRBV10-3,.,CAISESPGQGWSSYEQYF,TGTGCCATCAGTGAATCCCCCGGACAGGGTTGGAGCTCCTACGAGCAGTACTTC
TRBD1,TRBJ2-7,TRBV5-1,.,CASSINRGFTYEQYF,TGCGCCAGCAGCATAAACAGGGGATTTACGTACGAGCAGTACTTC